The 23 T cell receptor beta chains below all came from one sample that was sequenced in a study of shared T cell receptors in the human thymus. Here immunoSEQ multiplex PCR was the method, and the copy in TCRdb shows in-frame clones only, minus some. The sample shows hundreds of thousands of clones, around three quarters of them seen only once. These data are also associated with another study on human thymus T cells.

The specimen was thymocytes. Source of these receptors: a boy younger than two with a congenital heart defect.

The V gene is TRBV29-1, the J gene TRBJ2-6; D is undetermined. This CDR3 spans 14 amino acids. In germline, CDR1 is SQVTM, CDR2 ANQGSEA. The V end lost 4 bases, the J end lost 1 base, and 8 bases lay between the germline ends. The CDR3 sequence is CSVGPQSGANVLTF. The CDR3 DNA reads TGCAGCGTTGGGCCGCAGTCTGGGGCCAACGTCCTGACTTTC.

V gene TRBV30 combines with J gene TRBJ2-3; D might be TRBD2 (5 bases). Germline V gives CDR1 GTSNPN, CDR2 SVGIG (reference sequence). V lost 0 bases, J lost 0 bases, and 13 bases lay in between. CDR3 length: 16 residues. CDR3 in amino acids: CAWSVSGAPSTDTQYF. CDR3 coding DNA: TGTGCCTGGAGTGTAAGCGGAGCCCCTAGCACAGATACGCAGTATTTT.

The chain's CDR3 is CASSSSSYEQYF. The CDR3 DNA follows: TGTGCCAGCAGCTCCAGCTCCTACGAGCAGTACTTC. The rearrangement links TRBV5-7 to TRBJ2-7; D unresolved. TRBV5-7 has ORF status, its function being uncertain. The CDR3 extends over 12 amino acids. V was shortened by 3 bases and J by 0 bases, with 4 bases between the two germline ends.

The table lists this clone with a few counts. This chain links TRBV11-2 with TRBJ2-7; 9 positions match TRBD2. With V trimmed by 5 bases and J by 4 bases, 9 bases remained unmatched. The CDR3 runs 15 residues. Germline V gene lookup returns CDR1 SGHAT and CDR2 FQNNGV. The CDR3 nucleotides read TGTGCCAGCAGCCGGAGAGGTAGCGGGAGTTACGAGCAGTACTTC. Its translation: CASSRRGSGSYEQYF. Together with reference TRBV11-2 and TRBJ2-7, the CDR3 gives the full variable domain: EAGVAQSPRYKIIEKRQSVAFWCNPISGHATLYWYQQILGQGPKLLIQFQNNGVVDDSQLPKDRFSAERLKGVDSTLKIQPAKLEDSAVYLCASSRRGSGSYEQYFGPGTRLTVT.

This sequence joins TRBV13 and TRBJ2-7; unclear D gene. CDR1 is PRHDT, CDR2 FYEKMQ, per germline (reference sequence). The CDR3 is made up of 17 amino acids. Trimming took off 4 bases at V and 0 bases at J, with 19 bases between the two ends. The chain's CDR3 is CASSSQHQAKHSYEQYF. CDR3 nucleotide sequence: TGTGCCAGCAGCTCCCAGCACCAGGCGAAACACTCCTACGAGCAGTACTTC. The whole variable domain, filled in from reference TRBV13 and TRBJ2-7, reads AAGVIQSPRHLIKEKRETATLKCYPIPRHDTVYWYQQGPGQDPQFLISFYEKMQSDKGSIPDRFSAQQFSDYHSELNMSSLELGDSALYFCASSSQHQAKHSYEQYFGPGTRLTVT.

The chain carries TRBV27 and TRBJ2-1; 10 positions match TRBD2. V shed 5 bases and J 4 bases; nucleotides not matched to a gene: 5. The CDR3 consists of 15 residues. Germline CDR1 MNHEY, CDR2 SMNVEV (reference sequence). The CDR3: CASSPSGRGYNEQFF. The DNA for the CDR3 is TGTGCCAGCAGTCCGAGCGGGAGGGGATACAATGAGCAGTTCTTC.

V gene TRBV2 combines with J gene TRBJ2-7; D is possibly TRBD2 (6 bases). V was shortened by 6 bases and J by 0 bases, with 21 bases between the two germline ends. This CDR3 is 17 amino acids long. Germline CDR1 SNHLY, CDR2 FYNNEI. The CDR3 loop reads CASRNPGLPRSSYEQYF. CDR3 DNA sequence: TGTGCCAGCAGAAACCCGGGACTTCCGAGGAGCTCCTACGAGCAGTACTTC.

Regarding this clone: At one boundary the junction diverges from the germline segment, which might be a read error. The rearrangement links TRBV7-7 to TRBJ2-1; TRBD1 might be the D (5 bases). CDR3 size: 14 residues. Germline loops: CDR1 SSHAT, CDR2 FNYEAQ (reference sequence). For the CDR3, the DNA is TGTGCTAGCAGCCAGCTAGGGGAATACAATGAGCAGTTCTTC. Translation gives CASSQLGEYNEQFF.

This chain connects TRBV6-1 to TRBJ2-7; D call uncertain. The CDR3 length is 13 residues. Trimming pared 2 bases from V and 3 bases from J, leaving 8 bases between. CDR1 is MNHNS, CDR2 SASEGT, per germline. The CDR3: CASSEIPGYEQYF. The CDR3 DNA reads TGTGCCAGCAGTGAAATCCCGGGCTACGAGCAGTACTTC.

This rearrangement joins TRBV5-1 to TRBJ1-1; D unclear. CDR3 length: 16 residues. V dropped 0 bases and J dropped 1 base, with 13 bases sitting between them. Germline loops: CDR1 SGHRS, CDR2 YFSETQ. CDR3 in DNA: TGCGCCAGCAGCTTGGGAGGGCCACATAGGAACACTGAAGCTTTCTTT. Its translation is CASSLGGPHRNTEAFF.

The V and J genes are TRBV2 and TRBJ2-7; 8 bases fit TRBD2. CDR3 size: 19 residues. Germline trimming cut 4 bases from V and 0 bases from J; bases unmatched to any gene: 17. Per the germline V gene, CDR1 is SNHLY and CDR2 is FYNNEI. CDR3 amino acids: CASSGTQGTAGGFSYEQYF. For the CDR3, the DNA is TGTGCCAGCAGTGGCACCCAGGGGACTGCGGGAGGCTTCTCCTACGAGCAGTACTTC. Together with reference TRBV2 and TRBJ2-7, the CDR3 gives the full variable domain: EPEVTQTPSHQVTQMGQEVILRCVPISNHLYFYWYRQILGQKVEFLVSFYNNEISEKSEIFDDQFSVERPDGSNFTLKIRSTKLEDSAMYFCASSGTQGTAGGFSYEQYFGPGTRLTVT.

The V gene is TRBV4-3, the J gene TRBJ2-7; 8 positions agree with TRBD1. With V trimmed by 1 base and J by 4 bases, 21 bases remained unmatched. The CDR3 has 20 residues. The germline gives CDR1 LGHNA, CDR2 YSLEER. The CDR3: CASSQVAPGQGTLKRYEQYF. Here the CDR3 DNA reads TGCGCCAGCAGCCAAGTCGCACCAGGACAGGGCACCTTAAAGCGATACGAGCAGTACTTC.

This clone has only a few counts. The rearrangement links TRBV5-1 to TRBJ1-1; D is perhaps TRBD1 (5 bases). There are 16 residues in the CDR3. V shed 0 bases and J shed 3 bases, with 15 bases lying between them. Germline V gene data show CDR1 as SGHRS and CDR2 as YFSETQ. This chain's CDR3 is CASSLGGREEDTEAFF. In nucleotides, the CDR3 is TGCGCCAGCAGCTTGGGGGGGAGGGAAGAGGACACTGAAGCTTTCTTT.

The rearrangement uses TRBV4-1 and TRBJ2-7, with D maybe TRBD1 (5 bases). CDR1 MGHRA and CDR2 YSYEKL come from the germline V gene. Trimming stripped 3 bases from V and 0 bases from J, with 9 bases between. This CDR3 spans 14 amino acids. The CDR3 sequence: CASSHRQSSYEQYF. DNA of the CDR3: TGCGCCAGCAGCCACAGACAGAGCTCCTACGAGCAGTACTTC.

The chain combines TRBV5-1 with TRBJ2-3; D uncertain. The CDR3 is 15 residues long. The germline V gene has CDR1 SGHRS and CDR2 YFSETQ. Deletions cut 0 bases from V and 1 base from J, with 9 bases between. For the CDR3, the DNA is TGCGCCAGCAGCTTGGACAGACGATGCACAGATACGCAGTATTTT. This gives the protein CASSLDRRCTDTQYF. Full variable domain (missing parts from reference TRBV5-1 and TRBJ2-3): KAGVTQTPRYLIKTRGQQVTLSCSPISGHRSVSWYQQTPGQGLQFLFEYFSETQRNKGNFPGRFSGRQFSNSRSEMNVSTLELGDSALYLCASSLDRRCTDTQYFGPGTRLTVL.

This chain connects TRBV27 to TRBJ1-1, with 10 bases matching TRBD1. V trimming: 3 bases; J trimming: 3 bases; junction bases outside the gene matches: 1. This CDR3 has 14 amino acids. Per germline, CDR1 MNHEY and CDR2 SMNVEV (reference sequence). The CDR3 DNA follows: TGTGCCAGCAGTTTCGGACAGGGGGACACTGAAGCTTTCTTT. Translating gives CASSFGQGDTEAFF.

V gene TRBV25-1 combines with J gene TRBJ2-1; 8 bases agree with TRBD1. Trimming cost V 3 bases and J 4 bases; bases outside gene matches: 14. CDR3 size: 18 residues. Germline V gene lookup returns CDR1 MGHDK and CDR2 SYGVNS. CDR3 nucleotide sequence: TGTGCCAGCAGTGAGAGAAATAACCGGGACAGGAATTACAATGAGCAGTTCTTC. This sequence encodes CASSERNNRDRNYNEQFF.

This rearrangement joins TRBV6-5 to TRBJ1-4, with TRBD1 matching 10 bases. Germline lookup yields CDR1 MNHEY and CDR2 SVGAGI. This CDR3 comprises 15 residues. The V gene end was trimmed by 4 bases and the J gene end by 8 bases; junction bases not matched to a gene: 7. CDR3 sequence: CASSSTGTGEEKLFF. The CDR3 DNA is TGTGCCAGCAGTTCCACCGGGACAGGGGAGGAAAAACTGTTTTTT.

CDR3 residues: CAITGPQYGGGPDTQYF. CDR3 DNA: TGTGCCATCACTGGACCCCAATACGGGGGAGGGCCAGATACGCAGTATTTT. The V call is TRBV10-3, the J call TRBJ2-3, with TRBD2 identical over 7 bases. The V and J ends lost 7 bases and 4 bases, in that order; junction bases with no gene match: 17. The CDR3 runs 17 residues. Germline assignment: CDR1 ENHRY and CDR2 SYGVKD.

The chain recombines TRBV11-2 with TRBJ1-4, with a tentative D call TRBD1 (5 bases). V gave up 5 bases and J gave up 0 bases, with 7 bases separating them. The CDR3 length is 14 residues. Germline V gene sequence: CDR1 SGHAT, CDR2 FQNNGV. CDR3 residues: CASSRGATNEKLFF. The DNA for the CDR3 is TGTGCCAGCAGCCGGGGGGCAACTAATGAAAAACTGTTTTTT.

V and J are TRBV4-1 and TRBJ2-2; 7 nucleotides agree with TRBD2. Germline V lookup: CDR1 MGHRA, CDR2 YSYEKL. The CDR3 sequence is 18 residues long. The junction had 15 bases not matched to a gene; V was cut back by 4 bases and J by 4 bases. The CDR3 loop is CASSRPPRVAGPTGELFF. The CDR3 nucleotides read TGCGCCAGCAGCCGACCCCCGCGGGTAGCGGGCCCCACCGGGGAGCTGTTTTTT.

The V gene is TRBV28, the J gene TRBJ2-6; D gene unclear. The CDR3 has 17 amino acids. The germline V and J ends were trimmed by 5 bases and 0 bases, with 14 bases remaining between them. Germline CDR1 and CDR2: MDHEN and SYDVKM. DNA for the CDR3: TGTGCCAGCAGTCACCATCGACTGAACTCTGGGGCCAACGTCCTGACTTTC. Translating gives CASSHHRLNSGANVLTF. Filled out from reference TRBV28 and TRBJ2-6, the complete variable domain reads DVKVTQSSRYLVKRTGEKVFLECVQDMDHENMFWYRQDPGLGLRLIYFSYDVKMKEKGDIPEGYSVSREKKERFSLILESASTNQTSMYLCASSHHRLNSGANVLTFGAGSRLTVL.

This clone was detected once. The V gene is TRBV5-6, the J gene TRBJ2-3; perhaps TRBD2 as D (6 bases). V lost 0 bases to trimming and J lost 5 bases, with 7 bases between them. Per the germline V gene, CDR1 is SGHDT and CDR2 is YYEEEE. The CDR3 is made up of 13 amino acids. The CDR3 bases are TGTGCCAGCAGCTTGGACGGGAGAGATACGCAGTATTTT. Protein: CASSLDGRDTQYF.